These T cell receptor beta chains were read from a single sample in a study of blood T cell repertoires in COVID-19. The method was immunoSEQ multiplex PCR; TCRdb's version includes in-frame clones alone and lacks a portion of them. This table has 300,000 or so clones, 89% appearing once. Sample: PBMCs or T cells enriched from blood (not recorded which). The receptor source for this set is a woman between 50 and 59 years old who had been exposed to COVID-19. Each CDR3 is given with its conserved first and last residue. A D gene is named only where the DNA matches it firmly. Clone size is shown for a subset of rows, as once, few, many or a class of expanded clone.

clone size: -; V gene: TRBV10-2; D gene: TRBD1; J gene: TRBJ1-1; CDR3 protein: CASSTGGRGTEAFF; CDR3 DNA: TGCGCCAGCAGTACAGGGGGCAGGGGCACTGAAGCTTTCTTT
clone size: -; V gene: TRBV19; D gene: -; J gene: TRBJ2-3; CDR3 protein: CASRGGPGSTDTQYF; CDR3 DNA: TGTGCCAGTAGAGGAGGACCGGGAAGCACAGATACGCAGTATTTT
clone size: -; V gene: TRBV19; D gene: -; J gene: TRBJ2-2; CDR3 protein: CASSPPGVDTGELFF; CDR3 DNA: TGTGCCAGTAGTCCTCCCGGGGTCGACACCGGGGAGCTGTTTTTT
clone size: -; V gene: TRBV5-1; D gene: -; J gene: TRBJ2-2; CDR3 protein: CASSLDYTGELFF; CDR3 DNA: TGCGCCAGCAGCTTGGACTACACCGGGGAGCTGTTTTTT
clone size: -; V gene: TRBV5-1; D gene: TRBD1; J gene: TRBJ2-7; CDR3 protein: CASSPRQGYEQYF; CDR3 DNA: TGCGCCAGCAGCCCCCGACAGGGATACGAGCAGTACTTC
clone size: -; V gene: TRBV3-1/TRBV3-2; D gene: TRBD1; J gene: TRBJ2-3; CDR3 protein: CASSQGDRESTDTQYF; CDR3 DNA: TGTGCCAGCAGCCAAGGGGACAGGGAAAGCACAGATACGCAGTATTTT
clone size: -; V gene: TRBV6-1; D gene: TRBD1; J gene: TRBJ1-2; CDR3 protein: CASSGLGTGPTFNYGYTF; CDR3 DNA: TGTGCCAGCAGTGGACTCGGGACAGGGCCGACCTTTAACTATGGCTACACCTTC
clone size: -; V gene: TRBV9; D gene: TRBD2; J gene: TRBJ2-3; CDR3 protein: CASSVGASGGLTDTQYF; CDR3 DNA: TGTGCCAGCAGCGTAGGGGCTAGCGGGGGGTTGACAGATACGCAGTATTTT
clone size: -; V gene: TRBV5-4; D gene: -; J gene: TRBJ2-2; CDR3 protein: CASSSGSGARTGELFF; CDR3 DNA: TGTGCCAGCAGTAGCGGGTCGGGGGCTCGGACCGGGGAGCTGTTTTTT
clone size: -; V gene: TRBV28; D gene: TRBD1; J gene: TRBJ1-5; CDR3 protein: CASSETGLPQHF; CDR3 DNA: TGTGCCAGCAGTGAGACAGGGTTGCCCCAGCATTTT
clone size: once; V gene: TRBV19; D gene: -; J gene: TRBJ1-1; CDR3 protein: CASSIIVNTEAFF; CDR3 DNA: TGTGCCAGTAGTATAATAGTGAACACTGAAGCTTTCTTT
clone size: -; V gene: TRBV18; D gene: -; J gene: TRBJ1-2; CDR3 protein: CASSPLQDSNYGYTF; CDR3 DNA: TGTGCCAGCTCACCCCTTCAAGACAGTAACTATGGCTACACCTTC
clone size: -; V gene: TRBV7-8; D gene: TRBD1; J gene: TRBJ2-7; CDR3 protein: CASSLRDRAHEQYF; CDR3 DNA: TGTGCCAGCAGCCTCCGGGACAGGGCCCACGAGCAGTACTTC
clone size: -; V gene: TRBV15; D gene: TRBD1; J gene: TRBJ1-1; CDR3 protein: CATTPNNRGNTEAFF; CDR3 DNA: TGTGCCACCACCCCAAATAACAGGGGGAACACTGAAGCTTTCTTT
clone size: -; V gene: TRBV14; D gene: -; J gene: TRBJ2-5; CDR3 protein: CASSQGLGSRETQYF; CDR3 DNA: TGTGCCAGCAGCCAGGGCTTAGGTTCTCGAGAGACCCAGTACTTC
clone size: -; V gene: TRBV9; D gene: -; J gene: TRBJ2-1; CDR3 protein: CASSYGTYNEQFF; CDR3 DNA: TGTGCCAGCAGCTACGGGACCTACAATGAGCAGTTCTTC
clone size: -; V gene: TRBV7-2; D gene: -; J gene: TRBJ2-2; CDR3 protein: CASTNPTESTNTGELFF; CDR3 DNA: TGTGCCAGCACCAACCCGACGGAGAGTACGAACACCGGGGAGCTGTTTTTT
clone size: -; V gene: TRBV7-6; D gene: -; J gene: TRBJ1-6; CDR3 protein: CASSLGRANSPLHF; CDR3 DNA: TGTGCCAGCAGCTTAGGCAGGGCGAATTCACCCCTCCACTTT
clone size: -; V gene: TRBV9; D gene: TRBD2; J gene: TRBJ2-7; CDR3 protein: CASSPRTSGLSYEQYF; CDR3 DNA: TGTGCCAGCAGCCCAAGGACTAGCGGTTTATCCTACGAGCAGTACTTC
clone size: -; V gene: TRBV19; D gene: -; J gene: TRBJ2-7; CDR3 protein: CASKGRVGEQYF; CDR3 DNA: TGTGCCAGTAAGGGCAGGGTTGGCGAGCAGTACTTC
clone size: -; V gene: TRBV21-1; D gene: -; J gene: TRBJ1-6; CDR3 protein: CASGPGTSYNSPLHF; CDR3 DNA: TGTGCCAGCGGCCCGGGAACCTCCTATAATTCACCCCTCCACTTT
clone size: -; V gene: TRBV5-1; D gene: -; J gene: TRBJ1-4; CDR3 protein: CASSLGDNEKLFF; CDR3 DNA: TGCGCCAGCAGCTTGGGCGATAATGAAAAACTGTTTTTT
clone size: -; V gene: TRBV30; D gene: -; J gene: TRBJ1-6; CDR3 protein: CAWGSSYNSPLHF; CDR3 DNA: TGTGCCTGGGGTAGCTCCTATAATTCACCCCTCCACTTT
clone size: -; V gene: TRBV13; D gene: TRBD1; J gene: TRBJ1-5; CDR3 protein: CASSLGQKSNQPQHF; CDR3 DNA: TGTGCCAGCAGCCTGGGACAGAAAAGCAATCAGCCCCAGCATTTT
clone size: -; V gene: TRBV5-1; D gene: -; J gene: TRBJ1-4; CDR3 protein: CASTYSGDISEKLFF; CDR3 DNA: TGCGCCAGCACCTACAGTGGGGACATATCCGAAAAACTGTTTTTT
clone size: -; V gene: TRBV4-2; D gene: TRBD1; J gene: TRBJ1-6; CDR3 protein: CASSQAGTGRNSPLHF; CDR3 DNA: TGTGCCAGCAGCCAAGCGGGGACAGGCCGTAATTCACCCCTCCACTTT
clone size: -; V gene: TRBV28; D gene: TRBD2; J gene: TRBJ2-3; CDR3 protein: CASTSGGGTDTQYF; CDR3 DNA: TGTGCCAGCACGTCGGGGGGGGGCACAGATACGCAGTATTTT
clone size: -; V gene: TRBV5-1; D gene: -; J gene: TRBJ2-1; CDR3 protein: CASSSGLLPDEQFF; CDR3 DNA: TGCGCCAGCAGCTCGGGACTCCTCCCGGATGAGCAGTTCTTC
clone size: -; V gene: TRBV2; D gene: -; J gene: TRBJ2-5; CDR3 protein: CASSEQGKGKETQYF; CDR3 DNA: TGTGCCAGCAGTGAACAGGGGAAAGGGAAAGAGACCCAGTACTTC
clone size: -; V gene: TRBV2; D gene: -; J gene: TRBJ1-5; CDR3 protein: CASSGSTGRNQPQHF; CDR3 DNA: TGTGCCAGCAGTGGTTCGACAGGCCGCAATCAGCCCCAGCATTTT
clone size: -; V gene: TRBV27; D gene: TRBD2; J gene: TRBJ2-2; CDR3 protein: CASRASGYTGELFF; CDR3 DNA: TGTGCCTCACGGGCTAGCGGATACACCGGGGAGCTGTTTTTT
clone size: -; V gene: TRBV11-2; D gene: TRBD1; J gene: TRBJ2-3; CDR3 protein: CASSLVDRGLSPDTQYF; CDR3 DNA: TGTGCCAGCAGCTTAGTGGACAGGGGGTTGTCGCCAGATACGCAGTATTTT
clone size: -; V gene: TRBV30; D gene: TRBD1; J gene: TRBJ1-2; CDR3 protein: CAWSVTGVDGYTF; CDR3 DNA: TGTGCCTGGAGTGTAACAGGGGTAGATGGCTACACCTTC
clone size: -; V gene: TRBV30; D gene: -; J gene: TRBJ1-2; CDR3 protein: CAWSGASGYYGYTF; CDR3 DNA: TGTGCCTGGAGTGGGGCTTCAGGGTATTATGGCTACACCTTC
clone size: -; V gene: TRBV5-4; D gene: TRBD2; J gene: TRBJ2-7; CDR3 protein: CASSLEAGGTYEQYF; CDR3 DNA: TGTGCCAGCAGCTTGGAGGCGGGGGGAACCTACGAGCAGTACTTC
clone size: -; V gene: TRBV7-2; D gene: -; J gene: TRBJ2-7; CDR3 protein: CASSRVKGVYEQYF; CDR3 DNA: TGTGCCAGCAGCCGGGTGAAGGGGGTTTACGAGCAGTACTTC
clone size: -; V gene: TRBV5-6; D gene: -; J gene: TRBJ2-7; CDR3 protein: CASSLGPGYEQYF; CDR3 DNA: TGTGCCAGCAGCTTGGGGCCAGGCTACGAGCAGTACTTC
clone size: once; V gene: TRBV11-2; D gene: -; J gene: TRBJ2-5; CDR3 protein: CASSPWRQETQYF; CDR3 DNA: TGTGCCAGCAGCCCCTGGCGGCAAGAGACCCAGTACTTC
clone size: once; V gene: TRBV4-1; D gene: TRBD1; J gene: TRBJ2-6; CDR3 protein: CASSQARDRVLEKANVLTF; CDR3 DNA: TGCGCCAGCAGCCAAGCTCGGGACAGGGTTCTAGAAAAGGCCAACGTCCTGACTTTC
clone size: -; V gene: TRBV10-3; D gene: TRBD1; J gene: TRBJ1-2; CDR3 protein: CAISEDRGGGYTF; CDR3 DNA: TGTGCCATCAGTGAGGACAGGGGGGGCGGCTACACCTTC
clone size: -; V gene: TRBV28; D gene: TRBD1; J gene: TRBJ1-4; CDR3 protein: CASSFVKGRGLGNEKLFF; CDR3 DNA: TGTGCCAGCAGTTTTGTAAAGGGCAGGGGGCTAGGTAATGAAAAACTGTTTTTT
clone size: once; V gene: TRBV27; D gene: -; J gene: TRBJ2-4; CDR3 protein: CASSGDGGMAKNIQYF; CDR3 DNA: TGTGCCAGCAGTGGCGACGGGGGAATGGCCAAAAACATTCAGTACTTC
clone size: -; V gene: TRBV7-8; D gene: TRBD1; J gene: TRBJ1-5; CDR3 protein: CASSGTGGYQPQHF; CDR3 DNA: TGTGCCAGCAGCGGGACAGGGGGCTATCAGCCCCAGCATTTT
clone size: -; V gene: TRBV28; D gene: -; J gene: TRBJ1-1; CDR3 protein: CASSLGLGAFF; CDR3 DNA: TGTGCCAGCAGTTTAGGACTTGGAGCTTTCTTT
clone size: -; V gene: TRBV28; D gene: TRBD1; J gene: TRBJ1-3; CDR3 protein: CAARQGRGNTIYF; CDR3 DNA: TGTGCCGCCCGACAGGGGAGAGGAAACACCATATATTTT
clone size: -; V gene: TRBV4-1; D gene: -; J gene: TRBJ2-3; CDR3 protein: CASSLLARITDTQYF; CDR3 DNA: TGCGCCAGCAGCCTTTTAGCGAGGATCACAGATACGCAGTATTTT
clone size: -; V gene: TRBV28; D gene: TRBD1; J gene: TRBJ2-5; CDR3 protein: CASSLSSGQGWETQYF; CDR3 DNA: TGTGCCAGCAGTTTATCCTCGGGACAGGGGTGGGAGACCCAGTACTTC
clone size: few; V gene: TRBV5-1; D gene: -; J gene: TRBJ1-2; CDR3 protein: CASSLERGYYGYTF; CDR3 DNA: TGCGCCAGCAGCTTGGAACGGGGTTACTATGGCTACACCTTC
clone size: -; V gene: TRBV4-1; D gene: TRBD1; J gene: TRBJ1-4; CDR3 protein: CASSQISGQNEKLFF; CDR3 DNA: TGCGCCAGCAGCCAAATCTCGGGACAGAATGAAAAACTGTTTTTT
clone size: -; V gene: TRBV27; D gene: TRBD1; J gene: TRBJ1-2; CDR3 protein: CASSLMPDRGGGYTF; CDR3 DNA: TGTGCCAGCAGTTTAATGCCCGACAGGGGAGGAGGCTACACCTTC
clone size: -; V gene: TRBV5-1; D gene: TRBD2; J gene: TRBJ2-1; CDR3 protein: CASSSRHKASGALNEQFF; CDR3 DNA: TGCGCCAGCAGCTCTCGCCACAAAGCTAGCGGGGCCCTCAATGAGCAGTTCTTC
clone size: -; V gene: TRBV19; D gene: TRBD1; J gene: TRBJ1-1; CDR3 protein: CASSRQTGGRGNTEAFF; CDR3 DNA: TGTGCCAGTAGTAGGCAGACAGGGGGCAGAGGGAACACTGAAGCTTTCTTT
clone size: -; V gene: TRBV27; D gene: TRBD2; J gene: TRBJ2-3; CDR3 protein: CASARGGGYTQYF; CDR3 DNA: TGTGCCAGTGCGCGGGGGGGCGGGTATACGCAGTATTTT